The rows below give T cell receptor beta chains drawn from one sample of a study of PD-1 blockade in classical Hodgkin lymphoma. Libraries were prepared by immunoSEQ multiplex PCR; TCRdb keeps only in-frame clonotypes and omits some of them. This table holds 110,000 or so clones, roughly 87% found once. This material consisted of peripheral blood mononuclear cells (PBMCs), taken before the fourth cycle of nivolumab. Every receptor here comes from a human donor with classical Hodgkin lymphoma. The CDR3 runs from the conserved cysteine through the conserved F or W. Each record gives: V gene, clone size, J gene, CDR3 length, D gene, CDR3 DNA, CDR3 protein. The D gene is left open where the match is weak. Clone size, where shown, is once, few, many, or a class for clones that have expanded.

v_gene: TRBV6-5; abundance: NA; j_gene: TRBJ2-7; len: 11; d_gene: NA; CDR3nt: TGTGCCAGCAGCCAAGAAGGGCCTCTGTACTTC; CDR3aa: CASSQEGPLYF
v_gene: TRBV15; abundance: NA; j_gene: TRBJ2-7; len: 14; d_gene: NA; CDR3nt: TGTGCCACCAGCAGAGGACTAGACGACCACGAGCAGTACTTC; CDR3aa: CATSRGLDDHEQYF
v_gene: TRBV27; abundance: NA; j_gene: TRBJ1-5; len: 13; d_gene: NA; CDR3nt: TGTGCCAGCAGTTTGGGACCAAATCAGCCCCAGCATTTT; CDR3aa: CASSLGPNQPQHF
v_gene: TRBV25-1; abundance: NA; j_gene: TRBJ2-5; len: 16; d_gene: NA; CDR3nt: TGTGCCAGCACGGCCGGGCAGGGGCTCGAGTTGGAGACCCAGTACTTC; CDR3aa: CASTAGQGLELETQYF
v_gene: TRBV9; abundance: NA; j_gene: TRBJ2-3; len: 17; d_gene: TRBD2; CDR3nt: TGTGCCAGCAGCGTACATCCCCGGGAGGGTAATTACGATACGCAGTATTTT; CDR3aa: CASSVHPREGNYDTQYF
v_gene: TRBV9; abundance: NA; j_gene: TRBJ2-7; len: 12; d_gene: NA; CDR3nt: TGTGCCAGCAGCGTAGAGGTCGGGGAGCAGTACTTC; CDR3aa: CASSVEVGEQYF
v_gene: TRBV7-7; abundance: NA; j_gene: TRBJ1-2; len: 14; d_gene: NA; CDR3nt: TGTGCCAGCAGCTTAGCGGGGTATAACTATGGCTACACCTTC; CDR3aa: CASSLAGYNYGYTF
v_gene: TRBV5-1; abundance: NA; j_gene: TRBJ2-2; len: 15; d_gene: TRBD2; CDR3nt: TGCGCCAGCAGCTTGGAGGTAGCGGGGGCCGGGGAGCTGTTTTTT; CDR3aa: CASSLEVAGAGELFF
v_gene: TRBV6-6; abundance: NA; j_gene: TRBJ2-7; len: 11; d_gene: NA; CDR3nt: TGTGCCAGCAGTTACTTAGGTGAGCAGTACTTC; CDR3aa: CASSYLGEQYF
v_gene: TRBV7-2; abundance: NA; j_gene: TRBJ1-3; len: 14; d_gene: NA; CDR3nt: TGTGCCAGCAGGGTGGGACATTCTGGAAACACCATATATTTT; CDR3aa: CASRVGHSGNTIYF
v_gene: TRBV5-3; abundance: NA; j_gene: TRBJ2-3; len: 16; d_gene: NA; CDR3nt: TGTGCCAGAAGCTTGTCGGGGCGCCTCCTCACAGATACGCAGTATTTT; CDR3aa: CARSLSGRLLTDTQYF
v_gene: TRBV19; abundance: once; j_gene: TRBJ2-7; len: 14; d_gene: TRBD2; CDR3nt: TGTGCCAGTAGTGTTCCGGGACTAGCGGGAGACCAGTACTTC; CDR3aa: CASSVPGLAGDQYF
v_gene: TRBV9; abundance: NA; j_gene: TRBJ2-3; len: 15; d_gene: TRBD2; CDR3nt: TGTGCCAGCAGCGTAGTAGCGGGAGGGCCGAATACGCAGTATTTT; CDR3aa: CASSVVAGGPNTQYF
v_gene: TRBV4-2; abundance: NA; j_gene: TRBJ2-3; len: 17; d_gene: TRBD2; CDR3nt: TGTGCCAGCAGCCAAGATCTCAGGACTAGCGGGAGTGATACGCAGTATTTT; CDR3aa: CASSQDLRTSGSDTQYF
v_gene: TRBV19; abundance: NA; j_gene: TRBJ2-2; len: 14; d_gene: TRBD2; CDR3nt: TGTGCCAGTAGTCCGACTAGCTCGGGGGGGGAGCTGTTTTTT; CDR3aa: CASSPTSSGGELFF
v_gene: TRBV6-5; abundance: NA; j_gene: TRBJ1-2; len: 14; d_gene: NA; CDR3nt: TGTGCCAGCAGTTACTCGGGGGCTAGCTATGGCTACACCTTC; CDR3aa: CASSYSGASYGYTF